Below, 18 T cell receptor beta chains from the same sample are listed, as sequenced in a study of T cells in Graves' hyperthyroidism and ophthalmopathy. The source material, RNA transcripts, was used to amplify TCR beta CDR3 regions. TCR CDR3 regions were first amplified by RT-PCR with HTBI primers. One entry per CDR3 protein, called by TCRdb with MiXCR from the multiplex PCR reads. This table holds around 200,000 distinct CDR3 sequences, approximately 17% found once. Sequencing was done on a sample of blood. Receptor source: a woman in her forties or fifties with Graves' hyperthyroidism.

This clonotype has a count of ten or more. This chain connects TRBV5-1 to TRBJ1-1; 8 bases are shared with TRBD1. The V and J ends lost 0 bases and 3 bases, in that order; junction bases with no gene match: 10. This CDR3 has 17 amino acids. The germline gives CDR1 SGHRS, CDR2 YFSETQ. CDR3 nucleotides: TGCGCCAGCAGCTTGGGGACAGGGCGGGGGCTTGACACTGAAGCTTTCTTT. This translates into CASSLGTGRGLDTEAFF.

This clonotype occurred many times. This chain uses TRBV28 with TRBJ2-1; D ambiguous. This CDR3 spans 16 amino acids. CDR1 is MDHEN and CDR2 is SYDVKM in the germline V gene. With 4 bases removed from V and 0 bases from J, the gap between germline ends came to 13 bases. This CDR3 is CASSSLVISSYNEQFF. In DNA, the CDR3 is TGTGCCAGCAGTTCCCTCGTTATCAGCTCCTACAATGAGCAGTTCTTC.

A remark on this clonotype: A read error may explain this, as a much larger clone is one base away. V is TRBV25-1 and J is TRBJ1-6, with TRBD1 matching 7 bases. With V trimmed by 6 bases and J by 6 bases, 2 bases remained unmatched. Germline CDR1 is MGHDK and CDR2 is SYGVNS. The CDR3 totals 13 residues. The CDR3 nucleotides read TGTGCCAGCAGGGGACAGAGTAATTCACCCCTCCACTTT. Protein product: CASRGQSNSPLHF.

This clonotype was detected a few times. The final CDR3 position lacks the conserved phenylalanine or tryptophan, pointing to a likely read error. DNA for the CDR3: TGTGCCAGCAGCCCTGGACAGTTTGCGAATCAGCCCCAGCATCTT. Translation gives CASSPGQFANQPQHL. This rearrangement joins TRBV7-8 to TRBJ1-5; D may be TRBD1 (6 bases). Trimming removed 5 bases from V and 4 bases from J, with 15 bases in between. Germline CDR1 is SGHVS and CDR2 is FQNEAQ. There are 15 residues in the CDR3.

The rearrangement joins TRBV3-1 to TRBJ2-2, with a tentative D call TRBD2 (6 bases). The germline V gene has CDR1 LGHDT and CDR2 YNNKEL (reference sequence). The CDR3 sequence is 14 residues long. V lost 4 bases and J 6 bases, leaving 12 bases between the germline ends. Here the CDR3 reads CASSPIERAGELFF. The DNA for the CDR3 is TGTGCCAGCAGCCCTATAGAGCGGGCCGGGGAGCTGTTTTTT.

This clonotype came up many times. This chain links TRBV2 with TRBJ2-7; D unresolved. This CDR3 contains 12 residues. The ends were cut back, 4 bases at V and 3 bases at J, with 7 bases in the middle. The germline CDR1 and CDR2 sequences are SNHLY and FYNNEI. CDR3 protein: CASSGQVYEQYF. The CDR3 DNA sequence: TGTGCCAGCAGTGGGCAGGTCTACGAGCAGTACTTC.

CDR3 loop: CASSPPTGDTHNEQFF. CDR3 in DNA: TGCGCCAGCAGCCCCCCAACGGGGGATACTCACAATGAGCAGTTCTTC. The chain is built from TRBV5-1 and TRBJ2-1; the D gene is possibly TRBD2 (6 bases). The V end was cut by 4 bases, the J end by 5 bases, with 19 bases between. The CDR3 totals 16 residues. Per germline, CDR1 SGHRS and CDR2 YFSETQ.

The V call is TRBV18, the J call TRBJ2-7, with TRBD1 matching over 9 bases. V lost 0 bases and J lost 7; bases outside the gene matches: 7. Germline CDR1 and CDR2: KGHSH and LQKENI. The CDR3 runs 15 residues. As DNA, the CDR3 is TGTGCCAGCTCACCACCGGGGACAGGGCGACGGGAGCAGTACTTC. Protein sequence: CASSPPGTGRREQYF. Looking up the rest from reference TRBV18 and TRBJ2-7 gives the full variable domain: NAGVMQNPRHLVRRRGQEARLRCSPMKGHSHVYWYRQLPEEGLKFMVYLQKENIIDESGMPKERFSAEFPKEGPSILRIQQVVRGDSAAYFCASSPPGTGRREQYFGPGTRLTVT.

This chain connects TRBV20-1 to TRBJ2-7; D perhaps matches TRBD2 (5 bases). Trimming cost V 6 bases and J 5 bases, with 8 bases left between them. The CDR3 is 10 residues long. Germline loops: CDR1 DFQATT, CDR2 SNEGSKA (reference sequence). The CDR3, as DNA: TGCAGTGCGACGCGGGACGAGCAGTACTTC. Translation: CSATRDEQYF.

This clonotype was seen many times. Sequence at one end of the junction differs from germline and may be a read error. CDR3 sequence reads: CASSPQGNNQPQHF. The CDR3 DNA reads TGTGCCAGCAGTCCGCAGGGAAATAATCAACCCCAGCATTTT. The V and J genes are TRBV27 and TRBJ1-5; D might be TRBD1 (5 bases). The germline CDR1 and CDR2 sequences are MNHEY and SMNVEV (reference sequence). The CDR3 runs 14 residues.

This clonotype has a single count. The chain links TRBV7-9 to TRBJ2-3, with D possibly being TRBD1 (6 bases). Germline V CDR1 and CDR2: SEHNR, FQNEAQ (reference sequence). The CDR3 is 14 amino acids. Trimming cost V 5 bases and J 1 base, with 10 bases left between them. The CDR3 sequence: CASSRTDRTDTQYF. The CDR3 DNA reads as TGTGCCAGCAGCCGGACAGACCGCACAGATACGCAGTATTTT.

This clonotype was recorded many times. The chain links TRBV6-1 to TRBJ1-5; D perhaps matches TRBD1 (5 bases). CDR3 length: 16 amino acids. V was trimmed by 6 bases and J by 4 bases, leaving 19 bases between them. CDR1 MNHNS and CDR2 SASEGT come from the germline V gene. CDR3 in DNA: TGTGCCAGCAGGGCCCCGGAGGAAAGGGGTAATCAGCCCCAGCATTTT. Translating gives CASRAPEERGNQPQHF.

At least ten counts were recorded for this clonotype. The chain combines TRBV9 with TRBJ1-1; 7 bases are shared with TRBD1. The CDR3 runs to 14 residues. J gave up 5 bases and V 3 bases, and 7 bases lay outside the gene matches. Per the germline V gene, CDR1 is SGDLS and CDR2 is YYNGEE. The CDR3 spells CASSARGPGTEAFF. DNA for the CDR3: TGTGCCAGCAGCGCAAGGGGGCCGGGGACTGAAGCTTTCTTT. Combining the CDR3 with reference TRBV9 and TRBJ1-1 gives the whole variable domain DSGVTQTPKHLITATGQRVTLRCSPRSGDLSVYWYQQSLDQGLQFLIQYYNGEERAKGNILERFSAQQFPDLHSELNLSSLELGDSALYFCASSARGPGTEAFFGQGTRLTVV.

This clonotype has only a few counts. CDR3 loop: CASSPGNRLVYGYTF. CDR3 coding DNA: TGTGCCAGCAGCCCCGGAAACAGGCTCGTCTATGGCTACACCTTC. The chain links TRBV14 to TRBJ1-2; TRBD1 is a possible D gene (5 bases). The CDR3 runs 15 residues. Trimming left V 4 bases short and J 4 bases short, with 16 bases between. The germline CDR1 and CDR2 sequences are SGHDN and FVKESK.

This clonotype appeared many times. The J gene is TRBJ2-1, the V gene TRBV7-9; D remains unclear. The germline V gene has CDR1 SEHNR and CDR2 FQNEAQ (reference sequence). V gave up 4 bases and J gave up 4 bases, with 14 bases separating them. The CDR3 extends over 15 amino acids. CDR3 sequence reads: CASSSGHNLYNEQFF. CDR3 nucleotide sequence: TGTGCCAGCAGCTCCGGGCACAACCTTTACAATGAGCAGTTCTTC. The full variable domain, rest sourced from reference TRBV7-9 and TRBJ2-1, is DTGVSQNPRHKITKRGQNVTFRCDPISEHNRLYWYRQTLGQGPEFLTYFQNEAQLEKSRLLSDRFSAERPKGSFSTLEIQRTEQGDSAMYLCASSSGHNLYNEQFFGPGTRLTVL.

The rearrangement links TRBV7-9 to TRBJ2-7; D is unclear. The germline V gene encodes CDR1 SEHNR and CDR2 FQNEAQ (reference sequence). Deletions cut 3 bases from V and 3 bases from J, with 6 bases between. The CDR3 loop spans 12 amino acids. The CDR3 sequence is CASSFGDYEQYF. The CDR3 DNA reads as TGTGCCAGCAGCTTCGGAGACTACGAGCAGTACTTC.

This clonotype was picked up many times. V gene TRBV27 combines with J gene TRBJ1-4; a possible D gene is TRBD1 (6 bases). CDR3 size: 17 residues. V lost 6 bases and J 1 base, leaving 18 bases between the germline ends. The V gene's germline CDR1 is MNHEY and CDR2 SMNVEV (reference sequence). The CDR3 here is CASSPLEGGGTNEKLFF. The CDR3 DNA is TGTGCCAGCAGCCCCCTGGAGGGGGGTGGAACTAATGAAAAACTGTTTTTT.

This clonotype was seen at least ten times. The genes are TRBV19 and TRBJ1-6; tentative D call: TRBD1 (5 bases). Trimming pared 7 bases from V and 7 bases from J, leaving 11 bases between. Germline CDR1 and CDR2: LNHDA and SQIVND (reference sequence). There are 13 residues in the CDR3. As DNA, the CDR3 is TGTGCCAGTAAGCAGGGATGGAATTCACCCCTCCACTTT. The encoded protein is CASKQGWNSPLHF.